This T cell receptor (beta chain) was retrieved from a study of blood T cell repertoires in COVID-19. About the research overall: Acute-phase and convalescent COVID-19 samples originated in the United States, Italy and Spain. PBMCs, B-cell-depleted T cells, or T cells provided the cDNA or gDNA that made up the material.

Methods used by the authors: Amplifying reference gene primers gave estimates of nucleated cell counts. TCRdb keeps only in-frame clones here, not all; method: immunoSEQ multiplex PCR. The D gene and trimming were derived from the DNA, and the V and J assignments and clone size from that table. This sample has 240,000 or so clones; around 84% occur once, and the top ten carry approximately 3.5%. V was pared by 7 bases and J by 6 bases, with 9 bases of the junction left unmatched. CDR1 and CDR2 (germline): LNHDA, SQIVND (reference sequence). The CDR3 contains 15 residues. The TCR sequence derives from a woman between 18 and 29 years old with acute or convalescent COVID-19. This chain joins TRBV19 and TRBJ1-6, with 7 bases that match TRBD1. The sample was peripheral blood. In nucleotides, the CDR3 is TGTGCCAGTACAGTAGGTCGACAGGGTAATTCACCCCTCCACTTT. Protein: CASTVGRQGNSPLHF.